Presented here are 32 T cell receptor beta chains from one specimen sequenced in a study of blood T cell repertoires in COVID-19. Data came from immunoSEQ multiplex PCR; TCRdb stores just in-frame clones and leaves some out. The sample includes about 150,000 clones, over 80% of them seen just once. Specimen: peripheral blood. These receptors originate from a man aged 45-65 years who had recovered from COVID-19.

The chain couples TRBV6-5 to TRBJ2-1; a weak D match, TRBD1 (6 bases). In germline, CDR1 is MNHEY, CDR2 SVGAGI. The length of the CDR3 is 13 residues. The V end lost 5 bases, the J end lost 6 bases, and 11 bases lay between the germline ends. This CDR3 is CASSMDSFNEQFF. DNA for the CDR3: TGTGCCAGCAGTATGGACAGTTTCAATGAGCAGTTCTTC.

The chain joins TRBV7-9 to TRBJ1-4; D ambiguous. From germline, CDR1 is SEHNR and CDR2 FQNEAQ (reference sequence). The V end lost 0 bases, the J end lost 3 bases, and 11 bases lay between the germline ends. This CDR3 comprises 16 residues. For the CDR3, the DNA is TGTGCCAGCAGCTTAGCGCTATGGGGAGCTAATGAAAAACTGTTTTTT. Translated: CASSLALWGANEKLFF. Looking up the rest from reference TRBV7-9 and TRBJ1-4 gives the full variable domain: DTGVSQNPRHKITKRGQNVTFRCDPISEHNRLYWYRQTLGQGPEFLTYFQNEAQLEKSRLLSDRFSAERPKGSFSTLEIQRTEQGDSAMYLCASSLALWGANEKLFFGSGTQLSVL.

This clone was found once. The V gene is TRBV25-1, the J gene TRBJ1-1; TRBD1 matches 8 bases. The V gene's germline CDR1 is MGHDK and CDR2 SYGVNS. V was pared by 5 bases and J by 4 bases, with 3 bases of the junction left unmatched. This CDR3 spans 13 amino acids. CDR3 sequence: CASSRTGPTEAFF. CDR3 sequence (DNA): TGTGCCAGCAGTCGGACAGGGCCCACTGAAGCTTTCTTT.

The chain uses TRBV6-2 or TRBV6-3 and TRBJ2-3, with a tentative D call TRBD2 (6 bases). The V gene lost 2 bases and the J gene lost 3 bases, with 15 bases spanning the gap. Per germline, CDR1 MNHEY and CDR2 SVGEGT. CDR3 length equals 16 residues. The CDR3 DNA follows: TGTGCCAGCAGTTACGGCAGTGGCGGGGCGACAGATACGCAGTATTTT. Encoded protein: CASSYGSGGATDTQYF.

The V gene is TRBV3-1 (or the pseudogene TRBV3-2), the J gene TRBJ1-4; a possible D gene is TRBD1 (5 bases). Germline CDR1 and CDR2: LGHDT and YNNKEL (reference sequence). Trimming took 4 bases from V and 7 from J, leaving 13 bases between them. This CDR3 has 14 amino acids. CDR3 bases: TGTGCCAGCAGCCCCAGCCAGGGAGGTGAAAAACTGTTTTTT. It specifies CASSPSQGGEKLFF.

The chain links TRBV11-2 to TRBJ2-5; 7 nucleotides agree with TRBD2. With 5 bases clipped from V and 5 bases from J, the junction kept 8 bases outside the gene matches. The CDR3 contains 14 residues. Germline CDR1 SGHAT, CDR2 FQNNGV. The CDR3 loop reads CASSAQRDGETQYF. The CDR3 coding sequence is TGTGCCAGCAGCGCGCAGCGGGACGGGGAGACCCAGTACTTC.

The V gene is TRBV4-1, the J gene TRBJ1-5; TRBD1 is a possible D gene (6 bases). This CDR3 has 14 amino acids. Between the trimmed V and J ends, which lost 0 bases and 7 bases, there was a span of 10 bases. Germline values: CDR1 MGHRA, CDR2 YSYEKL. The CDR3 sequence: CASSQDAGVQPQHF. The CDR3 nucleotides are TGCGCCAGCAGCCAAGATGCAGGGGTACAGCCCCAGCATTTT.

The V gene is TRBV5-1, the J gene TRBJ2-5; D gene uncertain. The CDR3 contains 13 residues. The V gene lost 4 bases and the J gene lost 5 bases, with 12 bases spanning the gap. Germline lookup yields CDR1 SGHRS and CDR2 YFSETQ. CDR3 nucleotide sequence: TGCGCCAGCAGCCCCGTTCCCGGGGAGACCCAGTACTTC. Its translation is CASSPVPGETQYF.

Here the CDR3 reads CASTSDRYNTEAFF. The DNA for the CDR3 is TGTGCCAGCACCTCCGACAGGTACAACACTGAAGCTTTCTTT. This chain links TRBV2 with TRBJ1-1; D might be TRBD1 (6 bases). Germline lookup yields CDR1 SNHLY and CDR2 FYNNEI. The CDR3 has 14 residues. V lost 7 bases, J lost 2 bases, and 14 bases lay in between.

The CDR3 DNA follows: TGTGCCAGCAGTTATCACTCTTCGAACACTGAAGCTTTCTTT. Protein: CASSYHSSNTEAFF. The rearrangement links TRBV6-5 to TRBJ1-1; D gene uncertain. The CDR3 has 14 amino acids. Germline V gene lookup returns CDR1 MNHEY and CDR2 SVGAGI. V gave up 3 bases and J gave up 1 base, with 9 bases separating them.

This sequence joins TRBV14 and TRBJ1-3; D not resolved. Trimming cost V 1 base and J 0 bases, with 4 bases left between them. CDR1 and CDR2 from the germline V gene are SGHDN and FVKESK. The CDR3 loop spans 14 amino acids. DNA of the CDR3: TGTGCCAGCAGCCAAGTTTACTCTGGAAACACCATATATTTT. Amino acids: CASSQVYSGNTIYF.

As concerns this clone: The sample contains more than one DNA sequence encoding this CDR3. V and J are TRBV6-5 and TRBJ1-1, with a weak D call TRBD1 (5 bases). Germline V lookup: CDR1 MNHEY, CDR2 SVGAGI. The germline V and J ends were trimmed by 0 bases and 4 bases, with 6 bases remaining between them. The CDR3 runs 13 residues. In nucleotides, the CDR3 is TGTGCCAGCAGTTACTCGGGGGGCACTGAAGCTTTCTTT. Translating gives CASSYSGGTEAFF.

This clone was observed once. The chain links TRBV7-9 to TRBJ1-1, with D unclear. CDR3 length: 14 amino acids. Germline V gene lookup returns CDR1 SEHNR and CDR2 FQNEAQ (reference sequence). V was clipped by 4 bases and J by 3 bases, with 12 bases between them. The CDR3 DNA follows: TGTGCCAGCAGCTACCCCCTAGGAGACACTGAAGCTTTCTTT. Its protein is CASSYPLGDTEAFF.

In DNA, the CDR3 is TGTGCCATCAGTGAGTCTTATCCGGGGAAGGATGGCTACACCTTC. Translated, it gives CAISESYPGKDGYTF. The V and J genes are TRBV10-3 and TRBJ1-2; D is uncertain. Germline V CDR1 and CDR2: ENHRY, SYGVKD. V was shortened by 0 bases and J by 6 bases, with 14 bases between the two germline ends. The CDR3 sequence is 15 residues long.

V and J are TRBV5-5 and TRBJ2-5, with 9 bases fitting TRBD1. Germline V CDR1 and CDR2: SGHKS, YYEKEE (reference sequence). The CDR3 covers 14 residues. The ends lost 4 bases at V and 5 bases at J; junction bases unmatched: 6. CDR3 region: CASSLTGGEETQYF. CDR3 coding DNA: TGTGCCAGCAGCCTTACAGGGGGCGAGGAGACCCAGTACTTC.

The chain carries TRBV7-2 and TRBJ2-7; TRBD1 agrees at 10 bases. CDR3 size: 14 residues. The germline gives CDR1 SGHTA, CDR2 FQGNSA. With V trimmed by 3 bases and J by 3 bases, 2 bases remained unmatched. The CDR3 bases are TGTGCCAGCAGCTTGACAGGGGGCCGCTACGAGCAGTACTTC. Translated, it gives CASSLTGGRYEQYF.

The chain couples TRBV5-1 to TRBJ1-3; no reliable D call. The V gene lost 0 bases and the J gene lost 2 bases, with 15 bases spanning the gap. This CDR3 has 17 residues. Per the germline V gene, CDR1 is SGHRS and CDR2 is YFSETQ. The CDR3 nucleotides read TGCGCCAGCAGCTTGGCCGCCGGGAGGAACGCTGGAAACACCATATATTTT. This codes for CASSLAAGRNAGNTIYF.

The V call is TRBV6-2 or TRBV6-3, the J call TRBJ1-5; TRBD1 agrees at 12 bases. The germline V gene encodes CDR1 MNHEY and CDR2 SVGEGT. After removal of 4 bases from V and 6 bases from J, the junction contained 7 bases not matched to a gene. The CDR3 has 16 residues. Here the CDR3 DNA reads TGTGCCAGCAGTTTCGGGACAGGGGGCTTTAGTCAGCCCCAGCATTTT. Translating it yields CASSFGTGGFSQPQHF.

The CDR3 nucleotides are TGTGCCAGCAGCCCCATCCGGAGACAGGGCTCCTACGAGCAGTACTTC. It yields the protein CASSPIRRQGSYEQYF. This chain connects TRBV11-2 to TRBJ2-7, with TRBD1 matching over 7 bases. Germline assignment: CDR1 SGHAT and CDR2 FQNNGV. Losses at the gene ends were 5 bases for V and 0 bases for J; bases not matched to a gene: 10. The CDR3 loop spans 16 amino acids.

The CDR3 DNA reads TGTGCCAGCTCACCACTTGTATCTTGGAGGCGTAACGAGCAGTACTTC. Its translation: CASSPLVSWRRNEQYF. The chain is built from TRBV18 and TRBJ2-7; possibly TRBD2 for D (5 bases). The V gene's germline CDR1 is KGHSH and CDR2 LQKENI. V gave up 1 base and J gave up 5 bases, with 18 bases separating them. There are 16 residues in the CDR3.

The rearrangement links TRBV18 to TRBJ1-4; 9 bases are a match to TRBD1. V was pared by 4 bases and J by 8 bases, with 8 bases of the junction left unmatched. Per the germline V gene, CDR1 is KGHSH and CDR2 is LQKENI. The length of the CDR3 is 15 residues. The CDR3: CASSHRDRVDEKLFF. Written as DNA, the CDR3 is TGTGCCAGCTCACACAGGGACAGGGTAGACGAAAAACTGTTTTTT.

For the CDR3, the DNA is TGTGCCAGCAGTGGACAGGGTTATAACGAGCAGTACTTC. It codes for CASSGQGYNEQYF. J is TRBJ2-7 and V is TRBV2, with 7 bases aligning to TRBD1. Germline CDR1 and CDR2: SNHLY and FYNNEI. Trimming took 4 bases from V and 5 from J; bases not matched to a gene: 5. The CDR3 contains 13 residues.

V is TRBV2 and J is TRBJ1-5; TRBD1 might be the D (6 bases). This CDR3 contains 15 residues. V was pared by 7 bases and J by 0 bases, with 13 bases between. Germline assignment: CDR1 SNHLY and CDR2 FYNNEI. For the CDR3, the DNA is TGTGCCAGCAAGGAGGGGGGGAATAGCAATCAGCCCCAGCATTTT. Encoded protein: CASKEGGNSNQPQHF.

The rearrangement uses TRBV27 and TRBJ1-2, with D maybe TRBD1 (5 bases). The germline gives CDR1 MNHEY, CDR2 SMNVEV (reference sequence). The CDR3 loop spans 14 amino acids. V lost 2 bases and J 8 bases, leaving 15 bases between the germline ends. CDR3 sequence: CASSLDPGLRGYTF. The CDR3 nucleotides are TGTGCCAGCAGTTTAGACCCAGGGTTGCGAGGCTACACCTTC.

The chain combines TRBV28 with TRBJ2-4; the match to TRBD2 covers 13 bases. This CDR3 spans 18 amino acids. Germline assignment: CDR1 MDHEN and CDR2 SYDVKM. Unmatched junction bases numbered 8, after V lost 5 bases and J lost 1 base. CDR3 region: CASSRLLAGGSAKNIQYF. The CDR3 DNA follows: TGTGCCAGCAGTCGCCTACTAGCGGGGGGGTCGGCCAAAAACATTCAGTACTTC.

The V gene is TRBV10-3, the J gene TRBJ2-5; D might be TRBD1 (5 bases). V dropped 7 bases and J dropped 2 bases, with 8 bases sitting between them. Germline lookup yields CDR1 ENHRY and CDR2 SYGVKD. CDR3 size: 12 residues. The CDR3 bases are TGTGCCATCAAGGGGCCTCAAGAGACCCAGTACTTC. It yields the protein CAIKGPQETQYF.

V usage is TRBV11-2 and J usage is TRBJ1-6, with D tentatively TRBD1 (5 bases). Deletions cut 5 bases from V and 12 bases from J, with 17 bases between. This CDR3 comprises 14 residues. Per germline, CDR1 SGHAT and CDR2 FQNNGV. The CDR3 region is CASSLLGGGGPLHF. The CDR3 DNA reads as TGTGCCAGCAGCCTCCTTGGTGGGGGGGGACCCCTCCACTTT.

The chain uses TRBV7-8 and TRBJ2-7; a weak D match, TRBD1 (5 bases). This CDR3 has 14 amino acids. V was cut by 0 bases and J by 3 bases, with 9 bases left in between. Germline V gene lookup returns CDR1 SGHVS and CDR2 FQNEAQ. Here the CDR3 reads CASSLALRVYEQYF. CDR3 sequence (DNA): TGTGCCAGCAGCTTAGCGCTCAGGGTCTACGAGCAGTACTTC.

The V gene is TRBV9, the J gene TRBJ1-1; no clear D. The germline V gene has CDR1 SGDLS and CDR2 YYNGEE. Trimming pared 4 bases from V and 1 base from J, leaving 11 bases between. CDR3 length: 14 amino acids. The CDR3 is CASSIITENTEAFF. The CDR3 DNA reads TGTGCCAGCAGCATTATTACAGAGAACACTGAAGCTTTCTTT.

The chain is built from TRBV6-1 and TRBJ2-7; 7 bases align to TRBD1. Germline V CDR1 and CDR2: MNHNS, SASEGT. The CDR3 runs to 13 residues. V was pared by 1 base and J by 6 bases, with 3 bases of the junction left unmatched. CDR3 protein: CASSEVAGGEQYF. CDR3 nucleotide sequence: TGTGCCAGCAGTGAAGTCGCAGGGGGCGAGCAGTACTTC.

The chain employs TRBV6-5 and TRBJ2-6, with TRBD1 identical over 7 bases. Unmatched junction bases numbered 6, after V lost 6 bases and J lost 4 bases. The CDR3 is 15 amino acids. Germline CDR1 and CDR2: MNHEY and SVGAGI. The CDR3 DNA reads TGTGCCAGCAGCACTACAGGGGCCGGGGCCAACGTCCTGACTTTC. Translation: CASSTTGAGANVLTF.

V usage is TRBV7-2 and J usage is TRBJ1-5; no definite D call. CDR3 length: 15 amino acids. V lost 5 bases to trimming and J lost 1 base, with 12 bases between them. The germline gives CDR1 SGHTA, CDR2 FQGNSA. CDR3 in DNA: TGTGCCAGCAGCCGCGGTGGAGGGAGCAATCAGCCCCAGCATTTT. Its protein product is CASSRGGGSNQPQHF.